This T cell receptor beta chain is drawn from a study of blood T cell repertoires in COVID-19. Overall study: Specimens from acute and convalescent COVID-19 originated in the United States, Italy and Spain. T cells, B-cell-depleted T cells, or PBMCs supplied cDNA or gDNA.

Germline CDR1 reads LNHDA; CDR2 reads SQIVND (reference sequence). With 3 bases removed from V and 1 base from J, the gap between germline ends came to 6 bases. The CDR3 runs to 13 residues. The Seattle site enrolled patients during active infection and followed them longitudinally. This table comes from immunoSEQ multiplex PCR, and its TCRdb copy is limited to in-frame clones, with some not included. The sample holds some 220,000 clones; 82% are singletons and the top ten take approximately 5.2%. This rearrangement joins TRBV19 to TRBJ1-1; tentatively, D is TRBD1 (5 bases). This TCR derives from a woman aged 70-85 years with COVID-19, enrolled during active disease. The sequencing sample was made of peripheral blood. The CDR3 bases are TGTGCCAGTAGTATCCAGGGGAACACTGAAGCTTTCTTT. Encoded protein: CASSIQGNTEAFF.